Shown below are 9 T cell receptor beta chains from a single sample sequenced in a study of PD-L1 blockade in urothelial cancer. Some clones are missing from TCRdb's copy, which holds only in-frame ones; the method was immunoSEQ multiplex PCR. The sample comprises around 26,000 clones, 75% to 90% of which are singletons, and under 40% rests with the top ten. Sequencing used PBMCs, obtained around atezolizumab (anti-PD-L1) treatment. The receptors were sampled from a man in his 60s with urothelial cancer.

This clone showed up just once. The V gene is TRBV9, the J gene TRBJ1-2; D not certain. CDR3 length: 15 amino acids. Trimming removed 0 bases from V and 0 bases from J, with 9 bases in between. Germline V gene lookup returns CDR1 SGDLS and CDR2 YYNGEE. The CDR3 region is CASSVDTSTNYGYTF. The CDR3 region has the DNA TGTGCCAGCAGCGTAGATACAAGTACTAACTATGGCTACACCTTC.

V usage is TRBV19 and J usage is TRBJ1-2; perhaps TRBD1 as D (5 bases). CDR3 length: 16 residues. V dropped 3 bases and J dropped 4 bases, with 18 bases sitting between them. CDR1 and CDR2 from the germline V gene are LNHDA and SQIVND (reference sequence). The CDR3, as DNA: TGTGCCAGTAGTATCCCGCCAGACAGCTACTTCTATGGCTACACCTTC. Amino acid sequence: CASSIPPDSYFYGYTF.

The chain has TRBV5-1 and TRBJ2-7; 10 bases map to TRBD1. Unmatched junction bases numbered 8, after V lost 3 bases and J lost 5 bases. The CDR3 covers 15 residues. The germline V gene encodes CDR1 SGHRS and CDR2 YFSETQ. The CDR3 spells CASSYGTGVIHEQYF. The CDR3 nucleotides are TGCGCCAGCAGCTACGGGACAGGGGTTATCCACGAGCAGTACTTC.

The rearrangement joins TRBV5-5 to TRBJ2-7; TRBD1 is a possible D gene (5 bases). Trimming left V 4 bases short and J 1 base short, with 12 bases between. There are 14 residues in the CDR3. Germline V gives CDR1 SGHKS, CDR2 YYEKEE (reference sequence). CDR3 coding DNA: TGTGCCAGCAGCCGACAGTTCCAATCCTACGAGCAGTACTTC. This sequence encodes CASSRQFQSYEQYF.

The rearrangement links TRBV7-2 to TRBJ2-1; possible D gene TRBD1, 5 bases. Germline V gene sequence: CDR1 SGHTA, CDR2 FQGNSA. The CDR3 runs to 14 residues. Between the trimmed V and J ends, which lost 4 bases and 2 bases, there was a span of 9 bases. CDR3 nucleotide sequence: TGTGCCAGCAGCTATTTCAGGGCCTACAATGAGCAGTTCTTC. Translating it yields CASSYFRAYNEQFF. The full variable domain, with the rest looked up from reference TRBV7-2 and TRBJ2-1, is GAGVSQSPSNKVTEKGKDVELRCDPISGHTALYWYRQSLGQGLEFLIYFQGNSAPDKSGLPSDRFSAERTGGSVSTLTIQRTQQEDSAVYLCASSYFRAYNEQFFGPGTRLTVL.

This clone was observed once. The V gene is TRBV15, the J gene TRBJ2-2, with D unresolved. The germline V and J ends were trimmed by 1 base and 1 base, with 10 bases remaining between them. CDR3 size: 16 residues. Germline V CDR1 and CDR2: LNHNV, YYDKDF (reference sequence). The CDR3 sequence is CATSRGSGVNTGELFF. The CDR3 DNA sequence: TGTGCCACCAGCAGAGGGTCCGGAGTGAACACCGGGGAGCTGTTTTTT.

The chain carries TRBV15 and TRBJ1-3; 10 nucleotides line up with TRBD1. The CDR3 runs to 16 residues. With V trimmed by 3 bases and J by 4 bases, 6 bases remained unmatched. Germline V gene data show CDR1 as LNHNV and CDR2 as YYDKDF (reference sequence). Here the CDR3 reads CATSSRDRGRGNTIYF. The CDR3 region has the DNA TGTGCCACCAGCAGCAGGGACAGGGGACGCGGAAACACCATATATTTT.

By frequency in the sample, this clone is large. CDR3 nucleotide sequence: TGTGCCACCCGCCCGGGGGGAACCAAAAACATTCAGTACTTC. Its protein product is CATRPGGTKNIQYF. The chain couples TRBV19 to TRBJ2-4; 7 bases are a match to TRBD2. The germline V gene has CDR1 LNHDA and CDR2 SQIVND (reference sequence). The CDR3 is 14 residues long. J was trimmed by 2 bases and V by 10 bases; bases with no gene match: 8.

The rearrangement joins TRBV6-5 to TRBJ1-1, with D unresolved. Per the germline V gene, CDR1 is MNHEY and CDR2 is SVGAGI. V was pared by 4 bases and J by 8 bases, with 20 bases between. The CDR3 length is 15 residues. This CDR3 reads CASSLRPSSTSEAFF. In nucleotides, the CDR3 is TGTGCCAGCAGTTTAAGACCTTCTAGTACGAGCGAAGCTTTCTTT.